Below, 30 T cell receptor beta chains from the same sample are listed, as sequenced in a study of untreated major depressive disorder. Generated by immunoSEQ multiplex PCR, the TCRdb table keeps only in-frame clones and is missing some. The sample comprises tens of thousands of clones, about 93% of which are singletons, and 0.25% to 0.35% rests with the top ten. Sequenced: CD4+ T cells from PBMCs. These receptors were collected from a man aged 30-40 years in good health.

J is TRBJ1-1 and V is TRBV10-3; D is possibly TRBD1 (6 bases). V lost 6 bases and J 1 base, leaving 9 bases between the germline ends. The germline V gene has CDR1 ENHRY and CDR2 SYGVKD. The CDR3 is 13 amino acids. CDR3 sequence: CAISPQGNTEAFF. The CDR3 nucleotides are TGTGCCATCAGCCCACAGGGGAACACTGAAGCTTTCTTT.

The gene calls are TRBV29-1 and TRBJ2-5; 7 bases match TRBD2. CDR3 length: 12 amino acids. V shed 8 bases, J shed 4 bases, and the junction held 7 bases outside the gene matches. CDR1 is SQVTM and CDR2 is ANQGSEA in the germline V gene. CDR3 DNA: TGCAGCTTCACTAGCGTCGGAGAGACCCAGTACTTC. Translation gives CSFTSVGETQYF. Full variable domain (rest looked up from reference TRBV29-1 and TRBJ2-5): SAVISQKPSRDICQRGTSLTIQCQVDSQVTMMFWYRQQPGQSLTLIATANQGSEATYESGFVIDKFPISRPNLTFSTLTVSNMSPEDSSIYLCSFTSVGETQYFGPGTRLLVL.

This clone occurred once. The chain recombines TRBV27 with TRBJ2-1; 14 bases are shared with TRBD2. CDR3 length: 16 amino acids. Trimming took 6 bases from V and 9 from J; bases not matched to a gene: 10. From germline, CDR1 is MNHEY and CDR2 SMNVEV (reference sequence). The CDR3 is CASRPWGLAGEVEQFF. The CDR3 DNA reads as TGTGCCAGCAGACCGTGGGGACTAGCGGGAGAAGTTGAGCAGTTCTTC.

This chain joins TRBV29-1 and TRBJ1-2; TRBD1 is a possible D gene (6 bases). Germline CDR1 is SQVTM and CDR2 is ANQGSEA. Trimming took off 8 bases at V and 4 bases at J, with 14 bases between the two ends. The CDR3 loop spans 12 amino acids. This chain's CDR3 is CSLKEGVYGYTF. The CDR3 coding sequence is TGCAGCCTGAAAGAGGGGGTCTATGGCTACACCTTC.

This sequence joins TRBV6-1 and TRBJ2-1; tentatively, D is TRBD2 (5 bases). Germline CDR1 is MNHNS and CDR2 is SASEGT. The V end was cut by 7 bases, the J end by 4 bases, with 14 bases between. This CDR3 has 14 residues. CDR3 in amino acids: CASNRGLGYNEQFF. CDR3 nucleotides: TGTGCCAGCAATCGAGGGCTGGGATACAATGAGCAGTTCTTC.

The chain recombines TRBV19 with TRBJ2-7, with 7 positions matching TRBD2. V shed 6 bases, J shed 7 bases, and the junction held 12 bases outside the gene matches. The CDR3 runs to 14 residues. The germline V gene has CDR1 LNHDA and CDR2 SQIVND (reference sequence). CDR3 nucleotide sequence: TGTGCCAGTAGGGGGCTAGCGGAGGTGGGTGAGCAGTACTTC. Translating it yields CASRGLAEVGEQYF.

The gene calls are TRBV6-5 and TRBJ1-2; D gene ambiguous. Germline V gives CDR1 MNHEY, CDR2 SVGAGI. V lost 0 bases, J lost 4 bases, and 9 bases lay in between. The CDR3 consists of 14 residues. CDR3 loop: CASSYSRWGYGYTF. The CDR3 DNA sequence: TGTGCCAGCAGTTACTCTAGGTGGGGCTATGGCTACACCTTC.

The gene calls are TRBV5-1 and TRBJ2-7; maybe TRBD2 (5 bases). The CDR3 sequence is 14 residues long. Trimming shortened V by 4 bases and J by 0 bases, and 11 bases separated the two germline ends. Germline assignment: CDR1 SGHRS and CDR2 YFSETQ. The CDR3 reads CASSAGLDSYEQYF. CDR3 bases: TGCGCCAGCAGCGCCGGACTGGACTCCTACGAGCAGTACTTC. Full variable domain (missing parts from reference TRBV5-1 and TRBJ2-7): KAGVTQTPRYLIKTRGQQVTLSCSPISGHRSVSWYQQTPGQGLQFLFEYFSETQRNKGNFPGRFSGRQFSNSRSEMNVSTLELGDSALYLCASSAGLDSYEQYFGPGTRLTVT.

The gene calls are TRBV5-4 and TRBJ1-2; D possibly corresponds to TRBD1 (6 bases). In germline, CDR1 is SGHNT, CDR2 YYREEE (reference sequence). The V and J ends lost 2 bases and 2 bases respectively, with 13 bases between them. The CDR3 runs 15 residues. CDR3: CASSLGGGLNYGYTF. The CDR3, as DNA: TGTGCCAGCAGCTTAGGGGGGGGCCTAAACTATGGCTACACCTTC.

In its sample, this clone was seen once. The CDR3 protein is CASSSGPSGANVLTF. In DNA, the CDR3 is TGTGCCAGCAGTTCGGGACCCTCTGGGGCCAACGTCCTGACTTTC. J is TRBJ2-6 and V is TRBV7-2, with D perhaps TRBD1 or TRBD2 (5 bases each). V lost 6 bases to trimming and J lost 0 bases, with 9 bases between them. The V gene's germline CDR1 is SGHTA and CDR2 FQGNSA. This CDR3 contains 15 residues.

The gene calls are TRBV5-6 and TRBJ1-5, with a tentative D call TRBD1 (6 bases). The V end lost 4 bases, the J end lost 11 bases, and 16 bases lay between the germline ends. The germline gives CDR1 SGHDT, CDR2 YYEEEE. The CDR3 sequence is 13 residues long. In nucleotides, the CDR3 is TGTGCCAGCAGCATTACAGGGATCCCAGCCCAGCATTTT. Its translation: CASSITGIPAQHF.

The chain uses TRBV6-5 and TRBJ1-4; D is undetermined. Per germline, CDR1 MNHEY and CDR2 SVGAGI. The CDR3 runs 16 residues. Trimming took 4 bases from V and 2 from J, leaving 14 bases between them. CDR3: CASSLDSGGTNEKLFF. The DNA for the CDR3 is TGTGCCAGCAGTTTGGACTCAGGCGGGACTAATGAAAAACTGTTTTTT.

The chain combines TRBV16 with TRBJ1-3; D remains ambiguous. The CDR3 has 12 residues. Germline values: CDR1 KGHSY, CDR2 FQNENV. Trimming took off 1 base at V and 9 bases at J, with 7 bases between the two ends. For the CDR3, the DNA is TGTGCCAGCAGCCAATTGCCGGGCACCATATATTTT. Translating it yields CASSQLPGTIYF.

V and J are TRBV9 and TRBJ1-1; D ambiguous. The germline V gene has CDR1 SGDLS and CDR2 YYNGEE. There are 13 residues in the CDR3. Trimming shortened V by 5 bases and J by 1 base, and 9 bases separated the two germline ends. The CDR3 protein is CASRLTENTEAFF. Here the CDR3 DNA reads TGTGCCAGCAGACTAACAGAGAACACTGAAGCTTTCTTT.

The chain is built from TRBV30 and TRBJ2-3, with unresolved D. From germline, CDR1 is GTSNPN and CDR2 SVGIG (reference sequence). The CDR3 covers 14 residues. Trimming removed 2 bases at V and 1 base at J, with 10 bases between. CDR3 in amino acids: CAWSYGRGTDTQYF. In DNA form, the CDR3 reads TGTGCCTGGAGTTACGGAAGGGGCACAGATACGCAGTATTTT.

The chain employs TRBV5-1 and TRBJ1-1; a weak D match, TRBD1 (5 bases). The CDR3 runs to 14 residues. The ends were cut back, 1 base at V and 5 bases at J, with 12 bases in the middle. CDR1 is SGHRS, CDR2 YFSETQ, per germline. In DNA, the CDR3 is TGCGCCAGCAGCTTGCAAGGGGTTATGACTGAAGCTTTCTTT. Its translation is CASSLQGVMTEAFF.

This sequence joins TRBV9 and TRBJ2-7; TRBD1 aligns across 8 bases. Germline V CDR1 and CDR2: SGDLS, YYNGEE. V dropped 3 bases and J dropped 7; count of bases not matched to a gene: 9. CDR3 size: 14 residues. The CDR3 DNA is TGTGCCAGCAGCGGAAGACAGGGGTTAGGAGAGCAGTACTTC. It yields the protein CASSGRQGLGEQYF.

V and J are TRBV11-3 and TRBJ1-1; D not certain. The CDR3 is made up of 12 amino acids. The germline gives CDR1 SGHNT, CDR2 YENEEA. V lost 3 bases and J 4 bases, leaving 6 bases between the germline ends. The CDR3 bases are TGTGCCAGCAGCTTGGGTGCCACTGAAGCTTTCTTT. Translated: CASSLGATEAFF.

This chain links TRBV7-8 with TRBJ2-3; 10 nucleotides match TRBD2. CDR1 and CDR2 (germline): SGHVS, FQNEAQ. CDR3 length: 19 amino acids. Trimming took 3 bases from V and 0 from J; bases not matched to a gene: 12. For the CDR3, the DNA is TGTGCCAGCAGCTTCGGCGAAGTTAGCGGGAGGTGGAGCACAGATACGCAGTATTTT. The encoded protein is CASSFGEVSGRWSTDTQYF.

This sequence joins TRBV7-8 and TRBJ1-2; unclear D gene. This CDR3 has 14 residues. Germline CDR1 SGHVS, CDR2 FQNEAQ. Trimming stripped 5 bases from V and 1 base from J, with 11 bases between. This chain's CDR3 is CASSPRTRNYGYTF. The CDR3 DNA is TGTGCCAGCAGCCCCCGGACCCGTAACTATGGCTACACCTTC.

The chain recombines TRBV19 with TRBJ2-4, with TRBD1 matching 9 bases. Germline V CDR1 and CDR2: LNHDA, SQIVND (reference sequence). The V and J ends lost 3 bases and 5 bases, in that order; junction bases with no gene match: 2. The CDR3 extends over 14 amino acids. The CDR3 region is CASSIWDRENIQYF. CDR3 sequence (DNA): TGTGCCAGTAGTATCTGGGACAGGGAAAACATTCAGTACTTC.

The chain has TRBV6-6 and TRBJ1-2; D not resolved. CDR3 length: 12 amino acids. V lost 5 bases, J lost 0 bases, and 4 bases lay in between. The germline V gene has CDR1 MNHNY and CDR2 SVGAGI (reference sequence). The CDR3 DNA reads TGTGCCAGCAGTGGAACTAACTATGGCTACACCTTC. Protein: CASSGTNYGYTF.

The chain uses TRBV29-1 and TRBJ2-7, with 7 bases fitting TRBD1. V lost 0 bases to trimming and J lost 6 bases; unmatched junction nucleotides: 11. CDR1 is SQVTM, CDR2 ANQGSEA, per germline. CDR3 size: 15 residues. The CDR3 is CSVEDLGVTGLEQYF. The CDR3 coding sequence is TGCAGCGTTGAAGATCTTGGGGTGACAGGGCTCGAGCAGTACTTC.

In its sample, this clone was seen once. The chain links TRBV5-1 to TRBJ2-1, with D perhaps TRBD2 (5 bases). Germline CDR1 reads SGHRS; CDR2 reads YFSETQ. The CDR3 covers 15 residues. V lost 0 bases to trimming and J lost 5 bases, with 12 bases between them. The CDR3 coding sequence is TGCGCCAGCAGCTTGGTAGGGAGACGCAACAATGAGCAGTTCTTC. It translates to CASSLVGRRNNEQFF.

The V call is TRBV30, the J call TRBJ2-3; a weak D match, TRBD2 (6 bases). There are 16 residues in the CDR3. V lost 3 bases, J lost 1 base, and 17 bases lay in between. Germline CDR1 GTSNPN, CDR2 SVGIG (reference sequence). CDR3 residues: CAWRGGANFRTDTQYF. The CDR3 DNA reads as TGTGCCTGGAGAGGAGGGGCCAACTTTCGCACAGATACGCAGTATTTT.

This chain joins TRBV4-2 and TRBJ2-1; 11 nucleotides agree with TRBD2. V lost 3 bases to trimming and J lost 7 bases; unmatched junction nucleotides: 8. This CDR3 comprises 16 residues. Germline V gene sequence: CDR1 LGHNA, CDR2 YNFKEQ. The CDR3 loop reads CASSQVSGRAGNEQFF. CDR3 DNA sequence: TGTGCCAGCAGCCAGGTTAGCGGGAGGGCCGGGAATGAGCAGTTCTTC.

The chain is built from TRBV27 and TRBJ1-1; TRBD1 matches at 7 bases. The CDR3 has 14 amino acids. In germline, CDR1 is MNHEY, CDR2 SMNVEV (reference sequence). Germline trimming cut 6 bases from V and 5 bases from J; bases unmatched to any gene: 9. CDR3 region: CASSLGQRLTEAFF. The CDR3 region has the DNA TGTGCCAGCAGCCTGGGACAGCGTTTGACTGAAGCTTTCTTT.

DNA of the CDR3: TGCGCCAGCAGCCCAAGATATGGGACAGGGGATTCCTACGAGCAGTACTTC. Translated: CASSPRYGTGDSYEQYF. The chain is built from TRBV4-3 and TRBJ2-7; 10 positions agree with TRBD1. The CDR3 totals 17 residues. Per the germline V gene, CDR1 is LGHNA and CDR2 is YSLEER. V trimming: 4 bases; J trimming: 1 base; junction bases outside the gene matches: 10.

This chain joins TRBV5-6 and TRBJ2-2; 7 bases agree with TRBD2. Germline V CDR1 and CDR2: SGHDT, YYEEEE. This CDR3 comprises 14 residues. V shed 7 bases, J shed 1 base, and the junction held 4 bases outside the gene matches. The CDR3 sequence is CASGLAGNTGELFF. Here the CDR3 DNA reads TGTGCCAGCGGATTAGCGGGGAACACCGGGGAGCTGTTTTTT.

The chain is built from TRBV4-2 and TRBJ2-1, with a possible D match to TRBD1 (7 bases). Trimming pared 5 bases from V and 2 bases from J, leaving 16 bases between. CDR1 and CDR2 from the germline V gene are LGHNA and YNFKEQ. CDR3 size: 16 residues. The CDR3 DNA reads as TGTGCCAGCAGCGCCGGAGGGGGCGGGGCCTACAATGAGCAGTTCTTC. This gives the protein CASSAGGGGAYNEQFF.